Following are 26 T cell receptor beta chains from one sample sequenced in a study of regulatory T cells in long-lasting Graves disease. Time point indicated: persistent/refractory GD, antithyroid drugs over 5 years with positive TRAb. The TCR library used RNA extracted from PBMCs. TCR beta libraries were built with iRepertoire HTBI primers and Arm-PCR of CDR3 regions. From the multiplex PCR reads, TCRdb called clonotypes with MiXCR, one entry per CDR3 protein. The sample holds 400,000 to 450,000 distinct CDR3 sequences; 23% are singletons and the top ten take approximately 25%. The input for sequencing was peripheral blood mononuclear cells (PBMCs), taken when the disease was refractory, from a patient treated with antithyroid drugs. These receptors all come from a female donor with Graves disease.

The chain uses TRBV7-9 and TRBJ1-3, with D unresolved. The CDR3 loop spans 11 amino acids. Germline-derived CDR1 and CDR2 are SEHNR and FQNEAQ (reference sequence). The V gene lost 4 bases and the J gene lost 9 bases, with 7 bases spanning the gap. The CDR3 nucleotides are TGTGCCAGCAGCTCGGGAGGCACCATATATTTT. Its protein product is CASSSGGTIYF.

This clonotype was detected ten times or more. The genes are TRBV28 and TRBJ1-1; no definite D call. Germline CDR1 MDHEN, CDR2 SYDVKM. With 3 bases removed from V and 3 bases from J, the gap between germline ends came to 11 bases. The CDR3 runs 14 residues. Here the CDR3 DNA reads TGTGCCAGCAGTTTCTCGAGGGCGCACACTGAAGCTTTCTTT. The encoded protein is CASSFSRAHTEAFF.

V is TRBV4-2 and J is TRBJ2-2, with a tentative D call TRBD2 (5 bases). V was pared by 1 base and J by 7 bases, with 16 bases between. The CDR3 is 16 amino acids. CDR1 and CDR2 from the germline V gene are LGHNA and YNFKEQ. This chain's CDR3 is CASSQAGVHPYGELFF. DNA of the CDR3: TGTGCCAGCAGCCAAGCCGGGGTCCACCCCTACGGGGAGCTGTTTTTT.

This clonotype turned up a few times. The chain uses TRBV5-1 and TRBJ2-4; 7 nucleotides agree with TRBD1. CDR3 length equals 14 residues. Germline CDR1 and CDR2: SGHRS and YFSETQ. J was trimmed by 5 bases and V by 3 bases; bases with no gene match: 5. CDR3 protein: CASSSTGSQNIQYF. In DNA form, the CDR3 reads TGCGCCAGCAGCTCGACAGGGTCCCAAAACATTCAGTACTTC.

This clonotype occurred many times. The chain couples TRBV6-1 to TRBJ2-5, with TRBD2 matching over 15 bases. V was pared by 6 bases and J by 0 bases, with 8 bases of the junction left unmatched. This CDR3 spans 18 amino acids. CDR1 is MNHNS and CDR2 is SASEGT in the germline V gene. This chain's CDR3 is CASSRGLAGGTNQETQYF. The CDR3, as DNA: TGTGCCAGCAGCAGGGGACTAGCGGGAGGTACCAACCAAGAGACCCAGTACTTC.

This clonotype was picked up many times. The chain uses TRBV28 and TRBJ1-4; D gene ambiguous. Germline V gives CDR1 MDHEN, CDR2 SYDVKM. Trimming cost V 6 bases and J 8 bases, with 13 bases left between them. CDR3 length: 13 amino acids. The CDR3 protein is CASSARGWEKLFF. The CDR3 DNA reads as TGTGCCAGCAGCGCGCGAGGATGGGAAAAACTGTTTTTT.

This clonotype was counted ten times or more. This chain joins TRBV7-9 and TRBJ2-5; D ambiguous. Deletions cut 1 base from V and 4 bases from J, with 13 bases between. This CDR3 comprises 15 residues. Germline V gives CDR1 SEHNR, CDR2 FQNEAQ (reference sequence). The CDR3 nucleotides are TGTGCCAGCAGCTTAGGGGTGACTGACACAGAGACCCAGTACTTC. It translates to CASSLGVTDTETQYF.

This chain links TRBV10-3 with TRBJ1-1, with D tentatively TRBD1 (6 bases). The germline V gene has CDR1 ENHRY and CDR2 SYGVKD. The CDR3 consists of 14 residues. V was pared by 3 bases and J by 1 base, with 9 bases between. The CDR3 DNA reads as TGTGCCATCAGTGAAGGGGGAAAGAACACTGAAGCTTTCTTT. This sequence encodes CAISEGGKNTEAFF.

J is TRBJ2-7 and V is TRBV7-9, with TRBD2 as a possible D gene (6 bases). Per the germline V gene, CDR1 is SEHNR and CDR2 is FQNEAQ (reference sequence). The CDR3 consists of 15 residues. Trimming took off 3 bases at V and 3 bases at J, with 15 bases between the two ends. CDR3 amino acids: CASSLVRQGGYEQYF. The CDR3 nucleotides are TGTGCCAGCAGCTTGGTGCGGCAGGGAGGCTACGAGCAGTACTTC.

This clonotype was detected a few times. This sequence joins TRBV12-3 or TRBV12-4 and TRBJ2-3, with D possibly being TRBD1 (6 bases). The CDR3 extends over 14 amino acids. V lost 7 bases and J lost 6, with 17 bases in between. This chain's CDR3 is CASTLRNRVDTQYF. CDR3 DNA sequence: TGTGCCAGCACCCTGAGGAACAGGGTTGATACGCAGTATTTT.

The chain has TRBV20-1 and TRBJ1-6; 11 bases line up with TRBD1. The CDR3 has 14 residues. Germline values: CDR1 DFQATT, CDR2 SNEGSKA (reference sequence). V was clipped by 3 bases and J by 9 bases; unmatched bases: 4. The CDR3 coding sequence is TGCAGTGCTAGTGGGGACAGGGGGGGTTCACCCCTCCACTTT. Residues: CSASGDRGGSPLHF.

This clonotype was counted at least ten times. This rearrangement joins TRBV6-1 to TRBJ1-5; TRBD1 matches at 8 bases. This CDR3 comprises 15 residues. V shed 6 bases, J shed 2 bases, and the junction held 6 bases outside the gene matches. The germline V gene has CDR1 MNHNS and CDR2 SASEGT. The CDR3 nucleotides read TGTGCCAGCAGCACTGGACAGGGCGGCAATCAGCCCCAGCATTTT. It translates to CASSTGQGGNQPQHF.

The V and J genes are TRBV15 and TRBJ2-7; possibly TRBD1 or TRBD2 for D (5 bases each). V gave up 11 bases and J gave up 6 bases, with 20 bases separating them. CDR3 length equals 13 residues. Germline V lookup: CDR1 LNHNV, CDR2 YYDKDF (reference sequence). The CDR3 region is CAASSGTWGEQYF. DNA of the CDR3: TGTGCCGCAAGCTCAGGGACCTGGGGCGAGCAGTACTTC. Using reference TRBV15 and TRBJ2-7 for the parts outside the CDR3, the full variable domain is DAMVIQNPRYQVTQFGKPVTLSCSQTLNHNVMYWYQQKSSQAPKLLFHYYDKDFNNEADTPDNFQSRRPNTSFCFLDIRSPGLGDTAMYLCAASSGTWGEQYFGPGTRLTVT.

This clonotype appeared a few times. The chain has TRBV7-2 and TRBJ2-2; no reliable D call. The CDR3 consists of 16 residues. Trimming shortened V by 1 base and J by 1 base, and 10 bases separated the two germline ends. Germline V gene lookup returns CDR1 SGHTA and CDR2 FQGNSA. Here the CDR3 reads CASSLDARKNTGELFF. The CDR3 DNA is TGTGCCAGCAGCTTAGATGCTAGAAAGAACACCGGGGAGCTGTTTTTT.

This clonotype was seen only once. A clone one base away is much larger, so this may be a read error. The V call is TRBV19, the J call TRBJ1-5; D is possibly TRBD1 (6 bases). V dropped 3 bases and J dropped 3 bases, with 15 bases sitting between them. Germline-derived CDR1 and CDR2 are LNHDA and SQIVND (reference sequence). This CDR3 spans 16 amino acids. This chain's CDR3 is CASSIPRTVNNQPQHF. The CDR3 region has the DNA TGTGCCAGTAGTATCCCACGGACAGTTAACAATCAGCCCCAGCATTTT.

This clonotype was detected many times. The genes are TRBV7-8 and TRBJ1-2; perhaps TRBD1 as D (5 bases). Germline loops: CDR1 SGHVS, CDR2 FQNEAQ. The CDR3 has 15 residues. V dropped 2 bases and J dropped 6 bases, with 16 bases sitting between them. CDR3 in DNA: TGTGCCAGCAGCTTATTCGGGGCAGGGTTCGATGGCTACACCTTC. Protein sequence: CASSLFGAGFDGYTF.

The chain has TRBV6-1 and TRBJ2-7, with 9 bases matching TRBD1. Losses at the gene ends were 7 bases for V and 6 bases for J; bases not matched to a gene: 13. Germline V gene data show CDR1 as MNHNS and CDR2 as SASEGT. This CDR3 contains 15 residues. CDR3 sequence: CASTNAGTGWVEQYF. CDR3 bases: TGTGCCAGCACCAACGCCGGGACAGGGTGGGTCGAGCAGTACTTC.

This clonotype has a count of ten or more. This sequence joins TRBV7-2 and TRBJ2-7; D possibly corresponds to TRBD2 (5 bases). The CDR3 spans 15 residues. Germline values: CDR1 SGHTA, CDR2 FQGNSA. Trimming stripped 7 bases from V and 1 base from J, with 17 bases between. CDR3 protein: CASTLGGSGSYEQYF. CDR3 in DNA: TGTGCCAGCACCTTGGGTGGGTCGGGATCCTACGAGCAGTACTTC.

The sample holds many counts of this clonotype. This chain uses TRBV12-3 or TRBV12-4 with TRBJ2-7, with 9 bases aligning to TRBD2. Trimming cost V 7 bases and J 0 bases; bases outside gene matches: 4. The CDR3 covers 14 residues. The CDR3 spells CASKKTSGSYEQYF. The DNA for the CDR3 is TGTGCCAGCAAAAAGACTAGCGGCTCCTACGAGCAGTACTTC.

This clonotype was recorded many times. The V call is TRBV6-9, the J call TRBJ2-7, with D possibly matching TRBD1 (6 bases). Trimming took 2 bases from V and 2 from J, leaving 7 bases between them. CDR3 length equals 13 residues. Germline assignment: CDR1 MNHGY and CDR2 SVAAGI. In DNA, the CDR3 is TGTGCCAGCAGTTATGGGGACACCTACGAGCAGTACTTC. Its protein product is CASSYGDTYEQYF.

This clonotype was recorded many times. V is TRBV28 and J is TRBJ1-6; 9 bases line up with TRBD1. This CDR3 is built from 15 residues. Unmatched junction bases numbered 11, after V lost 7 bases and J lost 10 bases. Germline V gene lookup returns CDR1 MDHEN and CDR2 SYDVKM. The CDR3 sequence: CASNGGQGVRSPLHF. Written as DNA, the CDR3 is TGTGCCAGCAATGGGGGACAGGGAGTGAGGTCACCCCTCCACTTT.

This clonotype has ten or more counts. The gene calls are TRBV11-2 and TRBJ2-5, with unresolved D. CDR3 length: 13 residues. Germline CDR1 SGHAT, CDR2 FQNNGV. Trimming removed 6 bases at V and 0 bases at J, with 8 bases between. CDR3 nucleotides: TGTGCCAGCAGTCTTCAGTACCAAGAGACCCAGTACTTC. Translated: CASSLQYQETQYF.

The CDR3 DNA sequence: TGCAGCGTAACCGGGGGCGAAGGCAACTCTGGAAACACCATATATTTT. This translates into CSVTGGEGNSGNTIYF. V is TRBV29-1 and J is TRBJ1-3, with a possible D match to TRBD1 (6 bases). The germline V and J ends were trimmed by 6 bases and 0 bases, with 18 bases remaining between them. This CDR3 comprises 16 residues. Germline lookup yields CDR1 SQVTM and CDR2 ANQGSEA.

This chain links TRBV6-1 with TRBJ1-4; D is possibly TRBD1 (5 bases). With 6 bases removed from V and 8 bases from J, the gap between germline ends came to 16 bases. This CDR3 has 14 amino acids. CDR1 and CDR2 (germline): MNHNS, SASEGT. The CDR3 DNA reads TGTGCCAGCAGGCCTGGACTTGGGGCGGAAAAACTGTTTTTT. This encodes CASRPGLGAEKLFF.

As regards this clonotype: A read error is possible here, since a much larger clone lies one base away. The chain couples TRBV28 to TRBJ1-5; no clear D gene. CDR1 and CDR2 (germline): MDHEN, SYDVKM. CDR3 length equals 16 residues. Trimming removed 6 bases at V and 4 bases at J, with 19 bases between. CDR3 sequence (DNA): TGTGCCAGCAGCTCGACGCCGGACTCAGCAAATCAGCCCCAGCATTTT. It specifies CASSSTPDSANQPQHF.

The chain uses TRBV19 and TRBJ1-5; 8 nucleotides line up with TRBD1. CDR3 length: 16 amino acids. The germline CDR1 and CDR2 sequences are LNHDA and SQIVND (reference sequence). Trimming removed 2 bases from V and 6 bases from J; junction bases left unmatched: 9. CDR3 sequence: CASSIFPGQESQPQHF. The CDR3 DNA sequence: TGTGCCAGTAGTATATTTCCGGGACAGGAAAGTCAGCCCCAGCATTTT.